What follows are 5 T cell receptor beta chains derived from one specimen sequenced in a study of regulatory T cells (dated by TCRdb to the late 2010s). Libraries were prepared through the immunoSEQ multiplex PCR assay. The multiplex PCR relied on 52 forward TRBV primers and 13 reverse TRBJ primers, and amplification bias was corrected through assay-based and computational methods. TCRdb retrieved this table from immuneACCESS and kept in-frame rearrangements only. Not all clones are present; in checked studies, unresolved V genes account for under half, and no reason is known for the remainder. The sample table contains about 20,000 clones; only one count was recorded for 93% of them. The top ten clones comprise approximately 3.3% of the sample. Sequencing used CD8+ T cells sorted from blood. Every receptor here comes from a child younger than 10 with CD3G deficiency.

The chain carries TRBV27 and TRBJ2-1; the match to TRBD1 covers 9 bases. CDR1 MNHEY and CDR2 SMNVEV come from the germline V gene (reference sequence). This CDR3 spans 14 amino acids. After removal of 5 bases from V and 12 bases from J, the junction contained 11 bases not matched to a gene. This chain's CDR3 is CASSPGTGNGVQFF. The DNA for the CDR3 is TGTGCCAGCAGTCCCGGGACAGGGAATGGAGTGCAGTTCTTC.

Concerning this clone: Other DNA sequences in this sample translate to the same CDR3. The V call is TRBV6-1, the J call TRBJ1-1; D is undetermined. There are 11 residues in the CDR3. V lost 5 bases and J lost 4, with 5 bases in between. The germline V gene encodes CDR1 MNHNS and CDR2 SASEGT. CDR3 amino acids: CASSKGTEAFF. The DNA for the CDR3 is TGTGCCAGCAGTAAGGGCACTGAAGCTTTCTTT.

The CDR3 is CASSSGTGGGYEQYF. DNA of the CDR3: TGTGCCAGCAGTTCCGGGACAGGGGGAGGCTACGAGCAGTACTTC. The chain recombines TRBV28 with TRBJ2-7; 11 bases map to TRBD1. This CDR3 comprises 15 residues. Trimming cost V 4 bases and J 3 bases; bases outside gene matches: 5. Per germline, CDR1 MDHEN and CDR2 SYDVKM.

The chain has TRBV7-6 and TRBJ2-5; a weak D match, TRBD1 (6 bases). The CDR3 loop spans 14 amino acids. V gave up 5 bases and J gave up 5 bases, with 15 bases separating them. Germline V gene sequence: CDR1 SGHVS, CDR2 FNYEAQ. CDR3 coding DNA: TGTGCCAGCAGCACAGGGCCGGAGCAGGAGACCCAGTACTTC. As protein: CASSTGPEQETQYF.

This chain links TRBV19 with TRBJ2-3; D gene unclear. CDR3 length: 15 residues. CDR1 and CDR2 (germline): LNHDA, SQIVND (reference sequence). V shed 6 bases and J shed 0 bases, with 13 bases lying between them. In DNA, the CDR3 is TGTGCCAGTAGCCCTACAGATTCTAGCACAGATACGCAGTATTTT. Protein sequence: CASSPTDSSTDTQYF.